Listed below are T cell receptor beta chains from one sample, sequenced in a study of prognosis after radiotherapy for stage I lung cancer. In TCRdb, the multiplex PCR reads were re-called with MiXCR into one record per CDR3 protein. The top ten hold approximately 16% of the sample, which has tens of thousands of distinct CDR3 sequences, about half seen once. The sequencing here drew on PBMCs, taken before or after stereotactic body radiation therapy (not recorded which). The receptors were sampled from a donor aged 50 or older with non-small cell lung cancer. Each CDR3 is given with its conserved first and last residue.

J: TRBJ2-1
V: TRBV7-3
CDR3: CASSLGAGSTYNEQFF

J: TRBJ2-3
V: TRBV19
CDR3: CASRARTGTPRTDTQYF

J: TRBJ2-4
V: TRBV11-3
CDR3: CASSKSSGDQYF

J: TRBJ2-7
V: TRBV12-5
CDR3: CASGLRLAGADTYEQYF

J: TRBJ2-1
V: TRBV7-2
CDR3: CASSPDRAEQFF

J: TRBJ2-5
V: TRBV24-1
CDR3: CATSGRARGEETQYF

J: TRBJ2-7
V: TRBV5-6
CDR3: CASSLIGAYEQYF

J: TRBJ1-1
V: TRBV29-1
CDR3: CSGTRAVLNTEAFF

J: TRBJ2-7
V: TRBV6-5
CDR3: CASNLAGVTREQYF

J: TRBJ2-2
V: TRBV2
CDR3: CAGSGTGDTGELFF

J: TRBJ2-2
V: TRBV12-5
CDR3: CASGSTRGRSSTGELFF

J: TRBJ1-1
V: TRBV7-2
CDR3: CASSLGGGMGTEAFF

J: TRBJ1-2
V: TRBV2
CDR3: CASIANGAGSNYGYTF

J: TRBJ1-1
V: TRBV7-9
CDR3: CASSRTENTEAFF

J: TRBJ1-3
V: TRBV11-3
CDR3: CASSPQVSGNTIYF

J: TRBJ2-1
V: TRBV16
CDR3: CASSPGLAVGNEQFF

J: TRBJ1-1
V: TRBV7-2
CDR3: CASSPRGGGTEAFF

J: TRBJ2-7
V: TRBV30
CDR3: CARGRDIMGCEQYF

J: TRBJ2-5
V: TRBV5-1
CDR3: CASSLVGQRTQETQYF

J: TRBJ1-5
V: TRBV20-1
CDR3: CSARALDRNPLNQPQHF

J: TRBJ1-2
V: TRBV15
CDR3: CATSRDPAVYGYTF

J: TRBJ2-1
V: TRBV7-2
CDR3: CASSPYLSNEQFF

J: TRBJ1-4
V: TRBV12-3/TRBV12-4
CDR3: CASSLGRPANEKLFF

J: TRBJ1-2
V: TRBV12-5
CDR3: CASGLVRKGLDGYTF

J: TRBJ2-1
V: TRBV7-9
CDR3: CASSSPGLAGVNEQFF

J: TRBJ1-3
V: TRBV5-1
CDR3: CASSPDISGNTIYF

J: TRBJ2-1
V: TRBV18
CDR3: CASSRKPGDEQFF

J: TRBJ2-3
V: TRBV11-2
CDR3: CASSQSTSGGTDTQYF

J: TRBJ2-3
V: TRBV6-2/TRBV6-3
CDR3: CASSYGVAVGLDTQYF

J: TRBJ1-1
V: TRBV18
CDR3: CASSRNVDTEAFF

J: TRBJ2-7
V: TRBV20-1
CDR3: CSAHLLDYEQYF

J: TRBJ1-5
V: TRBV27
CDR3: CASIPGSSQPQHF

J: TRBJ2-2
V: TRBV19
CDR3: CATQGRGANTGELFF

J: TRBJ2-2
V: TRBV5-4
CDR3: CASSIPGGGAGELFF

J: TRBJ2-3
V: TRBV12-3/TRBV12-4
CDR3: CASRRYGIDTQYF

J: TRBJ2-7
V: TRBV12-3/TRBV12-4
CDR3: CASSSHRISYEKYF